The clone carrying this TCR beta chain was recorded a few times. Its antigen remains unknown. The CDR3 is 14 amino acids. V dropped 8 bases and J dropped 3; count of bases not matched to a gene: 6. Germline CDR1 is MNHEY and CDR2 is SMNVEV (reference sequence). The time point was: patch test 1, 2 weeks after DPC sensitization. Treatment specified: therapeutic diphenylcyclopropenone sensitization with weekly scalp DPC. Unfractionated whole blood yielded the extracted total RNA. These data come from a study of human T cells and chemical hapten exposure. Study conclusions and caveats: Each of the donors had alopecia, so their immune responses may not resemble those of healthy people. Patch test score tracked positively with PT1 expanded TCR counts.

TCRdb re-derived calls from the RACE reads in MiXCR, one entry per CDR3 protein. Of 75,000 to 90,000 distinct CDR3 sequences in the sample, 12% were seen once. The V gene is TRBV27, the J gene TRBJ2-7, with 11 bases identical to TRBD1. The sequence was collected from an older woman with alopecia areata. Some clones in this sample may be carry-over from other donors' samples. Sequencing used whole blood, obtained in connection with sensitization to the hapten diphenylcyclopropenone (DPC). For the CDR3, the DNA is TGTGCCAGCGCCCAGGGGACAGGGGGCTACGAGCAGTACTTC. Residues: CASAQGTGGYEQYF.